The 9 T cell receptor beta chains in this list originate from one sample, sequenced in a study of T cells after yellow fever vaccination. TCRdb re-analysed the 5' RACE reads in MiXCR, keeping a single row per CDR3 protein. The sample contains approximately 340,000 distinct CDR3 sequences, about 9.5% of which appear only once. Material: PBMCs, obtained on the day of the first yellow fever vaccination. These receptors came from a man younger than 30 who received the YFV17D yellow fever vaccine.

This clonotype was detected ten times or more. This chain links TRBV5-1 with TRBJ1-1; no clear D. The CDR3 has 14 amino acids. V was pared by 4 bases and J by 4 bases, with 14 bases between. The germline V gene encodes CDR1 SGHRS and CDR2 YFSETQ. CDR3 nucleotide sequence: TGCGCCAGCAGCGTGGAAGTGGCGGCCACTGAAGCTTTCTTT. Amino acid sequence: CASSVEVAATEAFF.

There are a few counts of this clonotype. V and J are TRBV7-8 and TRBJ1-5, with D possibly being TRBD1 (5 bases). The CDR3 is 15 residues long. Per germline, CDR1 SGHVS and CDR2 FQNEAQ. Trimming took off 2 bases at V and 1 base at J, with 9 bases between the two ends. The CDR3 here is CASSLQGSSNQPQHF. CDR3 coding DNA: TGTGCCAGCAGCTTACAGGGCTCGAGCAATCAGCCCCAGCATTTT.

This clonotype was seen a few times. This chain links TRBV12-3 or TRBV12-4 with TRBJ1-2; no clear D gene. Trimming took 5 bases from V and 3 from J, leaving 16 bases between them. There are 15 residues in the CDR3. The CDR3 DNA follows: TGTGCCAGCAGTCTCCGACAACTTTTCGACTATGGCTACACCTTC. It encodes CASSLRQLFDYGYTF.

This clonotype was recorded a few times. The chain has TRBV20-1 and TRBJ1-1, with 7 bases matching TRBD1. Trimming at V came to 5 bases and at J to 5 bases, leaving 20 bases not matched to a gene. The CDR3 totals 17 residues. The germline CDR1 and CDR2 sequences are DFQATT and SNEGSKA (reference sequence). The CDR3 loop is CSAQLIRDRPSETEAFF. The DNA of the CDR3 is TGCAGTGCTCAACTCATCCGGGACAGACCCTCTGAAACTGAAGCTTTCTTT.

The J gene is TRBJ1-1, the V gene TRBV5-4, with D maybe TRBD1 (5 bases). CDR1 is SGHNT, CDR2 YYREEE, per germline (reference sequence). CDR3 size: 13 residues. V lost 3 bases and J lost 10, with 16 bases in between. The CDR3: CASSSPDSMGAFF. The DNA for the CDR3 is TGTGCCAGCAGCTCCCCTGACAGTATGGGAGCTTTCTTT.

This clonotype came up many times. As DNA, the CDR3 is TGTGCCAGCTCAGGCCTTGAGGGAGGCACTGAAGCTTTCTTT. This gives the protein CASSGLEGGTEAFF. The genes are TRBV18 and TRBJ1-1; D is ambiguous. CDR3 length: 14 amino acids. CDR1 and CDR2 (germline): KGHSH, LQKENI. The ends were cut back, 5 bases at V and 4 bases at J, with 14 bases in the middle.

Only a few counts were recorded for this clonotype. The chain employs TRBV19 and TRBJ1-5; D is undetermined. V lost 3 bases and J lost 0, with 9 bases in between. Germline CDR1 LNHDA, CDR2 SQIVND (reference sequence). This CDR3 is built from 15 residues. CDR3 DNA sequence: TGTGCCAGTAGTATGGCCGAGTATAGCAATCAGCCCCAGCATTTT. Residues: CASSMAEYSNQPQHF.

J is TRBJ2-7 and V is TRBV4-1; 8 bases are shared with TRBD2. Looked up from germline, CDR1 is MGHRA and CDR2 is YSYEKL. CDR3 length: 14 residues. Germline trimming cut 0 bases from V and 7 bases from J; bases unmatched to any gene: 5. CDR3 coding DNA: TGCGCCAGCAGCCAAGATGTAGCGGGGCGGGAGCAGTACTTC. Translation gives CASSQDVAGREQYF.

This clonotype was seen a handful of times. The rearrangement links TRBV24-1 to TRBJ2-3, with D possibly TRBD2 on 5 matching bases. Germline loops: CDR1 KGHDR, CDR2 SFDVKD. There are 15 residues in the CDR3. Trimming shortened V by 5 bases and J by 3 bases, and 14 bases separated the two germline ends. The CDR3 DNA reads TGTGCCACCAGTGGCCCCCCATCGGGGACAGATACGCAGTATTTT. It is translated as CATSGPPSGTDTQYF.